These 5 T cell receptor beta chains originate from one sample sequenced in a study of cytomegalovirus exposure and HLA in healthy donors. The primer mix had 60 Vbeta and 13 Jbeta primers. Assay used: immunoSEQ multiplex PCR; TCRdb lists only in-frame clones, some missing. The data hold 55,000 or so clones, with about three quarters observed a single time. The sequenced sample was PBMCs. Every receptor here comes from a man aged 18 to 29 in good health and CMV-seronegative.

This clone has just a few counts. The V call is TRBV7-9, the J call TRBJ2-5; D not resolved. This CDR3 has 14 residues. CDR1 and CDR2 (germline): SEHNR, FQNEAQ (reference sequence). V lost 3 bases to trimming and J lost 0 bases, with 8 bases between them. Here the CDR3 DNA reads TGTGCCAGCAGCTTCCAGGTGTACCAAGAGACCCAGTACTTC. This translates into CASSFQVYQETQYF. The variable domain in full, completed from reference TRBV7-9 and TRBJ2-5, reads DTGVSQNPRHKITKRGQNVTFRCDPISEHNRLYWYRQTLGQGPEFLTYFQNEAQLEKSRLLSDRFSAERPKGSFSTLEIQRTEQGDSAMYLCASSFQVYQETQYFGPGTRLLVL.

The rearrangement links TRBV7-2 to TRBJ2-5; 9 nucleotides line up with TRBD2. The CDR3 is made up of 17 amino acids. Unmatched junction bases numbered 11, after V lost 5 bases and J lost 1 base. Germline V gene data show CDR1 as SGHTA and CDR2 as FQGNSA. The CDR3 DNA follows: TGTGCCAGCAGCCCTCGGACTAGCGCGATGTCCCAAGAGACCCAGTACTTC. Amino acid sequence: CASSPRTSAMSQETQYF.

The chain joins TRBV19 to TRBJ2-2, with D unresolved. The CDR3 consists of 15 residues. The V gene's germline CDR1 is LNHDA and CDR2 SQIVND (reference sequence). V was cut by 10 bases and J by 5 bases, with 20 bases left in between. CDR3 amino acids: CATTEQTGTTGELFF. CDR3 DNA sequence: TGTGCCACAACCGAACAGACCGGAACAACCGGGGAGCTGTTTTTT.

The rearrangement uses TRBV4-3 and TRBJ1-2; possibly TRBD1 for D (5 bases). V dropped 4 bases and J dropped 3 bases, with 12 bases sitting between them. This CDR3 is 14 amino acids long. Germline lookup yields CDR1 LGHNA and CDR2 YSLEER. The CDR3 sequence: CASSLAAGDYGYTF. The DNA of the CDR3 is TGCGCCAGCAGCCTCGCTGCGGGGGACTATGGCTACACCTTC.

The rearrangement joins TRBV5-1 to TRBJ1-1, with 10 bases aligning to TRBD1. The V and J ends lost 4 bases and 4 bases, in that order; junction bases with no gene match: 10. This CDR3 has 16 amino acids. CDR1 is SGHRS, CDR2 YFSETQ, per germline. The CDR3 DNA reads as TGCGCCAGCAGCAAGCAATGGGACAGGGGAGGCACTGAAGCTTTCTTT. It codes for CASSKQWDRGGTEAFF. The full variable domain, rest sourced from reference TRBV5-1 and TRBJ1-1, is KAGVTQTPRYLIKTRGQQVTLSCSPISGHRSVSWYQQTPGQGLQFLFEYFSETQRNKGNFPGRFSGRQFSNSRSEMNVSTLELGDSALYLCASSKQWDRGGTEAFFGQGTRLTVV.